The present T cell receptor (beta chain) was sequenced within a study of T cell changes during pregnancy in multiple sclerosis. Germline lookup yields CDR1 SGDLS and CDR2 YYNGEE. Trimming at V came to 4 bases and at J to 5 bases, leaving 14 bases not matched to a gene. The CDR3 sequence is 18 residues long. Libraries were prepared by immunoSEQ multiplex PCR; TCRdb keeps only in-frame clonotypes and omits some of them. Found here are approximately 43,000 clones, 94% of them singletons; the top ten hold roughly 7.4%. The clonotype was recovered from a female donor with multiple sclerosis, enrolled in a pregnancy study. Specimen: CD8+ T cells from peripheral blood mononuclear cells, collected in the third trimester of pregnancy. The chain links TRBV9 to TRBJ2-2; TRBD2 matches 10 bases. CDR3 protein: CASSSPPTSGFNTGELFF. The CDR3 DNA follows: TGTGCCAGCAGCTCCCCACCGACTAGCGGGTTTAATACCGGGGAGCTGTTTTTT.